This TCR beta chain is from a study of Ad26.COV2.S vaccination and SARS-CoV-2 variants. At the level of the study: Once or twice, 56 days apart, Ad26.COV2.S was delivered intramuscularly.

This clone was picked up one time. Its antigen is not identified. V lost 4 bases and J lost 4, with 16 bases in between. In germline, CDR1 is KGHSH, CDR2 LQKENI. This CDR3 has 15 amino acids. Study findings and constraints: Responses of T cells in total may have been underestimated by the TCR breadth and depth analyses.

Only in-frame clones appear in the TCRdb table, and some are missing; sequencing was by immunoSEQ multiplex PCR. The data contain a few hundred thousand clones, around 89% of them singletons. The treatment: roughly 19 received Ad26.COV2.S at low or high dose, single or two shots; a few received placebo; per-sample allocation not given. Material that was analyzed had been drawn on day 63 after the first vaccine or placebo injection. In Boston, an adult donor aged 18-55 years took part. This chain uses TRBV18 with TRBJ1-1; weak D call: TRBD1 (6 bases). The sequencing here drew on peripheral blood, taken in a trial of Ad26.COV2.S vaccine versus placebo. The TCR sequence derives from a person aged 18 to 59 who received the Ad26.COV2.S COVID-19 vaccine or a placebo. CDR3 protein: CASSLGGPLATEAFF. CDR3 DNA: TGTGCCAGCTCACTAGGGGGACCCCTGGCCACTGAAGCTTTCTTT.